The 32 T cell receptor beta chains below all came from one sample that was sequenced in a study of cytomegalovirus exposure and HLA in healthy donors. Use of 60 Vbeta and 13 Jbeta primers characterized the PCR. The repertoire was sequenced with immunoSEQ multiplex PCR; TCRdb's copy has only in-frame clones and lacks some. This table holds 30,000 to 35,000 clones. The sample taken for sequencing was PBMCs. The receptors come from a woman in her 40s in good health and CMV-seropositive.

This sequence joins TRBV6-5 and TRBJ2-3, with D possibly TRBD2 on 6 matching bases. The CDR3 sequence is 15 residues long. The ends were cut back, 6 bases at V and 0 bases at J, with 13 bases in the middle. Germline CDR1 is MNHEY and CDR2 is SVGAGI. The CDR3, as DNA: TGTGCCAGCAGCAGCCCCGGGGGTAGCACAGATACGCAGTATTTT. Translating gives CASSSPGGSTDTQYF.

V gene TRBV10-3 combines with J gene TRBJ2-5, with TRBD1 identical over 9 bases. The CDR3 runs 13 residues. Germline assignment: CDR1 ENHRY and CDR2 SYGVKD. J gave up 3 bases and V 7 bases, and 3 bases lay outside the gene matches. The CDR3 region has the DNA TGTGCCATCACCTGGGACAGGGAAGAGACCCAGTACTTC. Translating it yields CAITWDREETQYF.

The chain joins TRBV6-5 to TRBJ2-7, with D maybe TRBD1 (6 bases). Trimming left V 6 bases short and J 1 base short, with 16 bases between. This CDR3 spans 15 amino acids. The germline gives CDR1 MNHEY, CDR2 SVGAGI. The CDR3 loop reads CASSYDGRGSYEQYF. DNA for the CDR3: TGTGCCAGCAGCTATGACGGCAGGGGTTCCTACGAGCAGTACTTC.

Here the CDR3 DNA reads TGCGCCAGCAGCTTTTTAGGGGGTGGGGAGCTGTTTTTT. Its translation is CASSFLGGGELFF. J is TRBJ2-2 and V is TRBV5-1, with D perhaps matching TRBD1 (6 bases). Per the germline V gene, CDR1 is SGHRS and CDR2 is YFSETQ. The ends were cut back, 2 bases at V and 8 bases at J, with 10 bases in the middle. This CDR3 region has 13 residues.

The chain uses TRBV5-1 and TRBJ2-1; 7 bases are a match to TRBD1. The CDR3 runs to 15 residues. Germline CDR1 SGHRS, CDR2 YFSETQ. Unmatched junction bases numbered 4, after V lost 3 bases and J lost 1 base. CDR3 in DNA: TGCGCCAGCAGCTACGGACAGGCGTCCTACAATGAGCAGTTCTTC. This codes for CASSYGQASYNEQFF.

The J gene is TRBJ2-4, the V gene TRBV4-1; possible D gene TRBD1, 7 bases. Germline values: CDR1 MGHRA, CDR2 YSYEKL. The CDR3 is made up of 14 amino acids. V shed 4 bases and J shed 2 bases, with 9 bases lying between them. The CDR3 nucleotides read TGCGCCAGCAGCCCAGGGGGGTCCAAAAACATTCAGTACTTC. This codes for CASSPGGSKNIQYF.

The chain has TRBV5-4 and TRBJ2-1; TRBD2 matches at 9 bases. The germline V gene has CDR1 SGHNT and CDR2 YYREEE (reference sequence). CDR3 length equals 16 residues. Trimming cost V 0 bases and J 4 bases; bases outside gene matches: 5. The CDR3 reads CASSLGASGVYNEQFF. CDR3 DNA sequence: TGTGCCAGCAGCTTGGGGGCTAGCGGGGTGTACAATGAGCAGTTCTTC.

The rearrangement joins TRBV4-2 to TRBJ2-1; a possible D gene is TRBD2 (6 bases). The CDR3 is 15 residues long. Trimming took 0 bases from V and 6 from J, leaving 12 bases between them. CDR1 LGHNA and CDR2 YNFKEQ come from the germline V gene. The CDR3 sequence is CASSQDRGKGNEQFF. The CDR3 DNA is TGTGCCAGCAGCCAAGATCGGGGGAAGGGCAATGAGCAGTTCTTC.

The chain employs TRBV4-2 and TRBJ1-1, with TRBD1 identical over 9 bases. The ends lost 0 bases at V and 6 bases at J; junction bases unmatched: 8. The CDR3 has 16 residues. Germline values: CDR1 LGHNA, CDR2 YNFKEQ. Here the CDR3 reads CASSQEPSDRGSEAFF. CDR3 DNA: TGTGCCAGCAGCCAAGAACCTTCGGACAGGGGATCTGAAGCTTTCTTT.

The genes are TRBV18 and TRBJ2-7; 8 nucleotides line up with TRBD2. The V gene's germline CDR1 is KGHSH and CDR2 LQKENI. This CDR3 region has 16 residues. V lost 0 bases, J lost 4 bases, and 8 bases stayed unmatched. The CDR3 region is CASSPPGSGSDYEQYF. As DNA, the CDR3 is TGTGCCAGCTCACCACCGGGCAGCGGGAGCGATTACGAGCAGTACTTC.

Written as DNA, the CDR3 is TGTGCCAGCAGTGAAACACAGCGAAACACCATATATTTT. This sequence encodes CASSETQRNTIYF. The V gene is TRBV6-1, the J gene TRBJ1-3; D ambiguous. Per germline, CDR1 MNHNS and CDR2 SASEGT. Deletions cut 2 bases from V and 5 bases from J, with 7 bases between. The CDR3 length is 13 residues.

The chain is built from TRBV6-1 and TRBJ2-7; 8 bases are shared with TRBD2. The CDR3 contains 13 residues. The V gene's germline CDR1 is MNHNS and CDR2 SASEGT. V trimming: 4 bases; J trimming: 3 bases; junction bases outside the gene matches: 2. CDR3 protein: CASSVTSGYEQYF. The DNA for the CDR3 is TGTGCCAGCAGTGTTACTAGCGGCTACGAGCAGTACTTC.

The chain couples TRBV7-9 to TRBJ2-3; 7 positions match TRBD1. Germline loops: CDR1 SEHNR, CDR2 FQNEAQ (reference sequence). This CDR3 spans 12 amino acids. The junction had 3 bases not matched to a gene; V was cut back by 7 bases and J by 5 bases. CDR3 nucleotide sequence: TGTGCCAGCACCCCAGGGGGAGATACGCAGTATTTT. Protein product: CASTPGGDTQYF.

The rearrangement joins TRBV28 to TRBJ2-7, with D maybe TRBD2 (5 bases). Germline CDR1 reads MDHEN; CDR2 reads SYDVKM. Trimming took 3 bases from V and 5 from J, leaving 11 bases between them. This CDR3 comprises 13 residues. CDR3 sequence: CASSLSPRDEQYF. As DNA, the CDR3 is TGTGCCAGCAGTTTGTCCCCGCGGGACGAGCAGTACTTC.

CDR3 DNA: TGTGCCAGCAGCTTAAGTAGCGGGAGACCAGATACGCAGTATTTT. Protein product: CASSLSSGRPDTQYF. This chain links TRBV7-3 with TRBJ2-3, with TRBD2 matching over 9 bases. J lost 4 bases, V lost 1 base, and 3 bases had no gene match. Germline V lookup: CDR1 SGHTA, CDR2 FQGTGA. The CDR3 totals 15 residues.

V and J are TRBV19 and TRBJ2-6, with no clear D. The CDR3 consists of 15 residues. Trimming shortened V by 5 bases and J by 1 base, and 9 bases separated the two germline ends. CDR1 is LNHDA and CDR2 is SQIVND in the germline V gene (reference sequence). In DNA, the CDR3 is TGTGCCAGTAGTCTCGCCGGGTCTGGGGCCAACGTCCTGACTTTC. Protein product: CASSLAGSGANVLTF.

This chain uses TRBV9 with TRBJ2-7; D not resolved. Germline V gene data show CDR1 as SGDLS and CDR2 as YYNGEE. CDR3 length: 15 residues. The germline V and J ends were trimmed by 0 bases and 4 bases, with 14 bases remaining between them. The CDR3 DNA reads TGTGCCAGCAGCGTAGACCCCAGGCCGCTTTACGAGCAGTACTTC. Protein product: CASSVDPRPLYEQYF.

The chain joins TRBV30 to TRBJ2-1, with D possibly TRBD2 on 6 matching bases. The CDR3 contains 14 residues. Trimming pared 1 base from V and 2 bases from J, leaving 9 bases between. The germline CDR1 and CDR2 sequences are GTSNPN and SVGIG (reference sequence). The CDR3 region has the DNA TGTGCCTGGAGTGGATGGGGGGCCTACAATGAGCAGTTCTTC. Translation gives CAWSGWGAYNEQFF.

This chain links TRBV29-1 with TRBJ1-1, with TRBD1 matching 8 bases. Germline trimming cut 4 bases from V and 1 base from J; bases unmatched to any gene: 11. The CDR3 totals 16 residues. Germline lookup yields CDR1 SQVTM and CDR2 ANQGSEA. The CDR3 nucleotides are TGCAGCGTTGTGGGCAGGGGGCGTTGGGAGAACACTGAAGCTTTCTTT. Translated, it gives CSVVGRGRWENTEAFF.

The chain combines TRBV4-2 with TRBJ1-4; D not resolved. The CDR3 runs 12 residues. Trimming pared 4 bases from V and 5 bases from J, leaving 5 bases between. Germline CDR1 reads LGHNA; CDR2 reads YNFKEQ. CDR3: CASSPSNEKLFF. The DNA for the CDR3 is TGTGCCAGCAGCCCCTCCAATGAAAAACTGTTTTTT.

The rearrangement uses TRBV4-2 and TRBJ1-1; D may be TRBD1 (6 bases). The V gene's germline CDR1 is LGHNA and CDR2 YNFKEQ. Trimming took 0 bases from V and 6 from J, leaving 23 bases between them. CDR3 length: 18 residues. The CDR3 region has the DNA TGTGCCAGCAGCCAAGAGGATTCCAGGGGTTTGGAGGACCCTGAAGCTTTCTTT. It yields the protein CASSQEDSRGLEDPEAFF.

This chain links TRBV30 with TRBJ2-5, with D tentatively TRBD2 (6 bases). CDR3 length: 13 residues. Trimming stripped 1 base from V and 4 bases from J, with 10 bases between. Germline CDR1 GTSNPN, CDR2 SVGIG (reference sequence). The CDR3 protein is CAWSEGLRETQYF. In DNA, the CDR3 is TGTGCCTGGAGTGAGGGACTTCGAGAGACCCAGTACTTC.

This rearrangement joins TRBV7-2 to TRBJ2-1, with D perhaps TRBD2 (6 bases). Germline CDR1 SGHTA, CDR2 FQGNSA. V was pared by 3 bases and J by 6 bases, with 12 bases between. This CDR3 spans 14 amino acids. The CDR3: CASSLEGSPNEQFF. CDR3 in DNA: TGTGCCAGCAGCTTGGAGGGTAGTCCCAATGAGCAGTTCTTC.

The CDR3 DNA reads as TGTGCCAGCAGTGGGACAGGGGCGAAAAAACTGTTTTTT. The encoded protein is CASSGTGAKKLFF. The chain employs TRBV2 and TRBJ1-4, with TRBD1 matching over 9 bases. V shed 4 bases, J shed 9 bases, and the junction held 3 bases outside the gene matches. There are 13 residues in the CDR3. Germline V lookup: CDR1 SNHLY, CDR2 FYNNEI.

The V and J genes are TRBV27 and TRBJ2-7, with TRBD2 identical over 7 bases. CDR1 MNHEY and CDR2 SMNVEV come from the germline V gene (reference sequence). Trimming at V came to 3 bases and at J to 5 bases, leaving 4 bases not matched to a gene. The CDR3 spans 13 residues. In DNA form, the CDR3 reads TGTGCCAGCAGTTTTAGCGGGTTCGACGAGCAGTACTTC. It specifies CASSFSGFDEQYF.

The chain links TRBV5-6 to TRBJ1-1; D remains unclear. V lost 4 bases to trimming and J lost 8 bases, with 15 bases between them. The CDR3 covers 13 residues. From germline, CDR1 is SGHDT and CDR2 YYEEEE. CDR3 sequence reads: CASSDGFPREAFF. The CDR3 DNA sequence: TGTGCCAGCAGCGACGGGTTCCCGCGGGAAGCTTTCTTT.

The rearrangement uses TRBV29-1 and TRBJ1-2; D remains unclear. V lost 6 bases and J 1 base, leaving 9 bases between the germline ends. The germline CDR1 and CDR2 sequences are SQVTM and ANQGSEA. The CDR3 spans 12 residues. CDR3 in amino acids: CSVSGLNYGYTF. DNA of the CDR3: TGCAGCGTATCCGGACTTAACTATGGCTACACCTTC.

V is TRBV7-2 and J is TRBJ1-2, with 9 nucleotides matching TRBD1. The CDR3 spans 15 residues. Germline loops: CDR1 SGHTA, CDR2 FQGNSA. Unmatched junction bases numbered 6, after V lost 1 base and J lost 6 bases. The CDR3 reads CASSLVRDRVDGYTF. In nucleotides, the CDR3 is TGTGCCAGCAGCTTAGTAAGGGACAGGGTGGATGGCTACACCTTC.

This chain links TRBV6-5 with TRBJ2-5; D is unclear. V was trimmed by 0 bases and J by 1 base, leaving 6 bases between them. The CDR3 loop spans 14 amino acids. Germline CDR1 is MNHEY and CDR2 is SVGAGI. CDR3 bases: TGTGCCAGCAGTTACTCGTTATTCCAAGAGACCCAGTACTTC. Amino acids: CASSYSLFQETQYF.

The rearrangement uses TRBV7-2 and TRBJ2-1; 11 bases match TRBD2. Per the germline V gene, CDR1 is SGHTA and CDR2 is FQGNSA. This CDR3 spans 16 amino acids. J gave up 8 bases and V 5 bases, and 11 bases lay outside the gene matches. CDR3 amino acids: CASSQAASGRSYEQFF. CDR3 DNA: TGTGCCAGCAGCCAGGCGGCTAGCGGGAGGAGCTATGAGCAGTTCTTC.

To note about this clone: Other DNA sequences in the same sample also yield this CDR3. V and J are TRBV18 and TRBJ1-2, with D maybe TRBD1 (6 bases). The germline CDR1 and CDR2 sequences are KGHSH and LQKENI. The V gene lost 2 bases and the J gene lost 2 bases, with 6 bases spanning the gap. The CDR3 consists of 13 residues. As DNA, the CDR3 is TGTGCCAGCTCACCAACAGGGAACTATGGCTACACCTTC. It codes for CASSPTGNYGYTF.

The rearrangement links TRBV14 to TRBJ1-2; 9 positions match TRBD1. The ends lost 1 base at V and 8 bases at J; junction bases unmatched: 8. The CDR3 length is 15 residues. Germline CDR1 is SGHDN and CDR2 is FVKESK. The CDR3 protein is CASSQGQQGAGGYTF. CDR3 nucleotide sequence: TGTGCCAGCAGCCAAGGGCAACAGGGGGCAGGAGGCTACACCTTC.